This T cell receptor (beta chain) was captured by sequencing in a study of identical twins. General study points: Out-of-frame beta sequences exhibited a weaker degree of excess twin sharing. Fewer insertions characterized abundant cord blood beta clonotypes, whereas memory repertoires showed none. The authors noted that invariant MAIT and iNKT cells could partly confound zero-insertion analyses.

The CDR3 spans 13 residues. The V gene lost 5 bases and the J gene lost 5 bases, with 14 bases spanning the gap. The germline gives CDR1 SGHRS, CDR2 YFSETQ. Remarks on this clonotype: The antigen is not known.

Each CDR3 protein is one row after TCRdb ran MiXCR on the 5' RACE reads. The data show about 520,000 distinct CDR3 sequences, under 25% seen once. The sample was also reused in another study, on T cells expressing NK-cell markers. From that report: It was sorted CD3+CD56-NKG2C+, CD3+CD56+NKG2C- and CD3+CD56+NKG2C+ T cells that provided the TCR beta repertoires.

This clonotype was sampled from a woman aged 18-29 years in good health. The chain joins TRBV5-1 to TRBJ2-7; TRBD1 might be the D (5 bases). The sample consisted of CD4+ T cells sorted from blood. The chain's CDR3 is CASRLQGGHEQYF. The CDR3 region has the DNA TGCGCCAGCAGGCTCCAGGGTGGCCACGAGCAGTACTTC.